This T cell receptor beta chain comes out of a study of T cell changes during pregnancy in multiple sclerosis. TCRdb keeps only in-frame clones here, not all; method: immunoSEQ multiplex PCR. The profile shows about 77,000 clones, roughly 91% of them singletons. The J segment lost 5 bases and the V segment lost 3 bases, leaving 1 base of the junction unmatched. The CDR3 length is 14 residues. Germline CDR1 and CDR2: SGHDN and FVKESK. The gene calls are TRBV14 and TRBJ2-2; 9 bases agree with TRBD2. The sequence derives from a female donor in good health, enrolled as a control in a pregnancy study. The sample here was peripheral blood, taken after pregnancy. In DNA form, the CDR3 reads TGTGCCAGCAGCCACAGCGGGGGGACCGGGGAGCTGTTTTTT. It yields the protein CASSHSGGTGELFF.